This T cell receptor (beta chain) was captured by sequencing in a study of T-cell reconstitution after alpha-beta-depleted transplantation in children. Notes on the study in general: T-cell numbers and diversity, one year after transplant, stemmed largely from T cells that were newly produced. Expanded graft clones, several hundred of them, were reportedly the source of alpha-beta T cells about two months after transplant. At day 60, the high TCRbeta diversity found in some patients originated from recipient T cells and thymic progenitors that had survived.

Trimming removed 4 bases at V and 7 bases at J, with 10 bases between. This CDR3 is 12 amino acids long. The V gene's germline CDR1 is MDHEN and CDR2 SYDVKM. Molecular barcoding with unique molecular identifiers was used for the TCRbeta library. TCRdb re-derived calls from the PCR reads in MiXCR, one entry per CDR3 protein. This sample has hundreds of thousands of distinct CDR3 sequences, with about a tenth found just once. This clonotype was counted at least ten times. Its antigen is currently unknown. Source: PBMCs, taken before TCRalphabeta/CD19-depleted stem cell transplant. The rearrangement links TRBV28 to TRBJ1-2; a weak D match, TRBD1 (6 bases). This receptor was taken from a child younger than two with acute myeloid leukemia, due to receive a stem cell transplant. DNA for the CDR3: TGTGCCAGCAGTTCGACAGGAGCTGGCTACACCTTC. Residues: CASSSTGAGYTF.